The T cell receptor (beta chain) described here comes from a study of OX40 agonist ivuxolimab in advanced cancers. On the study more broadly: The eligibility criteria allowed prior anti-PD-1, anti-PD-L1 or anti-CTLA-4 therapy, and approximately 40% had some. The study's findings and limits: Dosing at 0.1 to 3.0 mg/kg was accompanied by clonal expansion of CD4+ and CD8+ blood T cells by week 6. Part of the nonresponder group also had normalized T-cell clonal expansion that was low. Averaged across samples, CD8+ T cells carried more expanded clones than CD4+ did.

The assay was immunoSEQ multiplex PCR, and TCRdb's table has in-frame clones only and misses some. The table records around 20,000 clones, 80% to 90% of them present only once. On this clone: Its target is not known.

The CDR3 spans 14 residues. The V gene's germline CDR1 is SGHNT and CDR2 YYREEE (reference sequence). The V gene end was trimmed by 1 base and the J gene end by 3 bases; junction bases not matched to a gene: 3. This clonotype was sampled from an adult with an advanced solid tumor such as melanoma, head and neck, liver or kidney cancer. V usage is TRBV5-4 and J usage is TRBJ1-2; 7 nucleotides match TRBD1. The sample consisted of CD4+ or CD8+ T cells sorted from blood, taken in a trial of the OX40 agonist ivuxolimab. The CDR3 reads CASSLQGVDYGYTF. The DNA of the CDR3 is TGTGCCAGCAGCTTGCAGGGGGTCGACTATGGCTACACCTTC.